This T cell receptor beta chain was retrieved from a study of T cell repertoires in cytomegalovirus infection. The length of the CDR3 is 13 residues. Germline CDR1 DFQATT, CDR2 SNEGSKA (reference sequence). V was pared by 5 bases and J by 1 base, with 11 bases between. Each CDR3 protein is one row after TCRdb ran MiXCR on the reads. The sample has around 120,000 distinct CDR3 sequences, more than 7% seen once. Notes on this clonotype: Its antigen is undetermined.

Study-wide results and caveats: Public TCR beta family frequency separated CMV-and-HLA carriers, including in an independent cohort.

The source material was PBMCs. The receptor was derived from a human donor in good health (CMV status not recorded). Some clones in this sample may be carry-over from other donors' samples. The chain joins TRBV20-1 to TRBJ1-1; D not resolved. Here the CDR3 DNA reads TGCAGTGCTCCCTCTCGGGGGAACACTGAAGCTTTCTTT. Protein product: CSAPSRGNTEAFF.